One and the same sample provided the 17 T cell receptor beta chains below, sequenced in a study of technical replicates of blood from a few donors (dated by TCRdb to the late 2010s). To prepare the library, the immunoSEQ multiplex PCR assay was applied. TCRdb holds this immuneACCESS table with in-frame rearrangements only. Some clones are missing; in checked studies, unresolved V genes explain under half, and the rest has no known cause. The sample data list around 67,000 clones, and about 90% of these were observed just once. The ten largest clones represent around 5.5% of the sample. The sequenced sample was PBMCs. The receptors originated from a human donor in good health. Some clones in this sample may be carry-over from other donors' samples.

The gene calls are TRBV7-9 and TRBJ1-4; no reliable D call. V lost 3 bases and J lost 7, with 6 bases in between. This CDR3 comprises 12 residues. In germline, CDR1 is SEHNR, CDR2 FQNEAQ (reference sequence). DNA for the CDR3: TGTGCCAGCAGCTTGTCCTCTGAAAAACTGTTTTTT. It yields the protein CASSLSSEKLFF. Using reference TRBV7-9 and TRBJ1-4 for the parts outside the CDR3, the full variable domain is DTGVSQNPRHKITKRGQNVTFRCDPISEHNRLYWYRQTLGQGPEFLTYFQNEAQLEKSRLLSDRFSAERPKGSFSTLEIQRTEQGDSAMYLCASSLSSEKLFFGSGTQLSVL.

The chain has TRBV7-2 and TRBJ2-5; 12 nucleotides match TRBD2. Germline loops: CDR1 SGHTA, CDR2 FQGNSA. The length of the CDR3 is 15 residues. Losses at the gene ends were 5 bases for V and 2 bases for J; bases not matched to a gene: 3. CDR3 sequence (DNA): TGTGCCAGCAGCCTTGGACTAGCGGGACAAGAGACCCAGTACTTC. Its translation: CASSLGLAGQETQYF.

CDR3 sequence reads: CASSPGNAWGEQFF. In DNA form, the CDR3 reads TGTGCCAGCAGCCCAGGGAACGCTTGGGGTGAGCAGTTCTTC. The V and J genes are TRBV4-2 and TRBJ2-1; TRBD1 is a possible D gene (5 bases). Germline CDR1 reads LGHNA; CDR2 reads YNFKEQ. The CDR3 extends over 14 amino acids. With 4 bases removed from V and 9 bases from J, the gap between germline ends came to 16 bases.

The chain combines TRBV7-2 with TRBJ2-1, with D uncertain. This CDR3 is built from 16 residues. Trimming took 4 bases from V and 0 from J, leaving 13 bases between them. Looked up from germline, CDR1 is SGHTA and CDR2 is FQGNSA. The CDR3 DNA sequence: TGTGCCAGCAGCTCGCCCAGTGGTCTCTCCTACAATGAGCAGTTCTTC. Translated: CASSSPSGLSYNEQFF.

Only a few counts were recorded for this clone. The chain is built from TRBV7-2 and TRBJ2-1; 11 bases agree with TRBD2. The CDR3 spans 15 residues. CDR1 and CDR2 (germline): SGHTA, FQGNSA. Losses at the gene ends were 6 bases for V and 7 bases for J; bases not matched to a gene: 8. CDR3 amino acids: CASSTGTSGSNEQFF. The CDR3 DNA reads as TGTGCCAGCAGTACCGGGACTAGCGGCTCGAATGAGCAGTTCTTC.

The CDR3 coding sequence is TGTGCCAGCAGCCGGGGACAGACCTACGAGCAGTACTTC. Translated, it gives CASSRGQTYEQYF. V is TRBV13 and J is TRBJ2-7; 7 bases align to TRBD1. The trim removed 5 bases at V and 2 bases at J, leaving 3 bases unmatched. CDR3 size: 13 residues. Germline CDR1 PRHDT, CDR2 FYEKMQ (reference sequence).

The chain is built from TRBV9 and TRBJ2-1, with no clear D. The V end was cut by 1 base, the J end by 9 bases, with 11 bases between. CDR3 length equals 13 residues. Germline V gene lookup returns CDR1 SGDLS and CDR2 YYNGEE. DNA for the CDR3: TGTGCCAGCAGCGTAACCACATGGAGTGAGCAGTTCTTC. It yields the protein CASSVTTWSEQFF. The full variable domain, completed using reference TRBV9 and TRBJ2-1, is DSGVTQTPKHLITATGQRVTLRCSPRSGDLSVYWYQQSLDQGLQFLIQYYNGEERAKGNILERFSAQQFPDLHSELNLSSLELGDSALYFCASSVTTWSEQFFGPGTRLTVL.

V gene TRBV6-1 combines with J gene TRBJ2-7; perhaps TRBD2 as D (7 bases). The CDR3 loop spans 17 amino acids. V lost 4 bases and J 3 bases, leaving 22 bases between the germline ends. Germline CDR1 reads MNHNS; CDR2 reads SASEGT. The CDR3, as DNA: TGTGCCAGCAGTGTAGATGGGGGGGCAGGTGGTTTCTACGAGCAGTACTTC. It encodes CASSVDGGAGGFYEQYF.

This sequence joins TRBV2 and TRBJ1-4, with TRBD1 matching over 7 bases. Germline V CDR1 and CDR2: SNHLY, FYNNEI. Trimming cost V 7 bases and J 0 bases; bases outside gene matches: 8. The CDR3 is 16 amino acids. CDR3 in DNA: TGTGCCAGCAACCGACAGGGACGACCAACTAATGAAAAACTGTTTTTT. This translates into CASNRQGRPTNEKLFF. Based on the CDR3 plus reference TRBV2 and TRBJ1-4, the full variable domain is EPEVTQTPSHQVTQMGQEVILRCVPISNHLYFYWYRQILGQKVEFLVSFYNNEISEKSEIFDDQFSVERPDGSNFTLKIRSTKLEDSAMYFCASNRQGRPTNEKLFFGSGTQLSVL.

In this sample, this clone turned up once. The chain recombines TRBV11-2 with TRBJ1-1; 8 bases match TRBD1. V shed 1 base and J 0 bases; nucleotides not matched to a gene: 4. The CDR3 has 16 amino acids. In germline, CDR1 is SGHAT, CDR2 FQNNGV. The CDR3 DNA sequence: TGTGCCAGCAGCTTAGCAGGGGGCGGCCTGAACACTGAAGCTTTCTTT. Translated, it gives CASSLAGGGLNTEAFF.

V and J are TRBV4-2 and TRBJ2-5, with a possible D match to TRBD1 (6 bases). Germline loops: CDR1 LGHNA, CDR2 YNFKEQ. The ends were cut back, 2 bases at V and 5 bases at J, with 12 bases in the middle. This CDR3 contains 14 residues. CDR3 sequence reads: CASSQQSQGETQYF. CDR3 DNA: TGTGCCAGCAGCCAACAAAGCCAGGGGGAGACCCAGTACTTC.

This clone is a singleton in its sample. The V gene is TRBV2, the J gene TRBJ2-7; 11 nucleotides agree with TRBD1. The V gene's germline CDR1 is SNHLY and CDR2 FYNNEI. V shed 6 bases, J shed 3 bases, and the junction held 7 bases outside the gene matches. The CDR3 covers 15 residues. CDR3 bases: TGTGCCAGCAGGGCCCGGACAGGGGGCAGCTACGAGCAGTACTTC. As protein: CASRARTGGSYEQYF. Combining the CDR3 with reference TRBV2 and TRBJ2-7 gives the whole variable domain EPEVTQTPSHQVTQMGQEVILRCVPISNHLYFYWYRQILGQKVEFLVSFYNNEISEKSEIFDDQFSVERPDGSNFTLKIRSTKLEDSAMYFCASRARTGGSYEQYFGPGTRLTVT.

As DNA, the CDR3 is TGTGCCAGCAGCCTAGGGGGACAGGGAGGCGAAAAACTGTTTTTT. The encoded protein is CASSLGGQGGEKLFF. The genes are TRBV7-2 and TRBJ1-4, with 9 bases identical to TRBD1. J was trimmed by 8 bases and V by 5 bases; bases with no gene match: 9. Germline V gives CDR1 SGHTA, CDR2 FQGNSA. CDR3 length equals 15 residues.

This clone turned up a few times. This rearrangement joins TRBV2 to TRBJ2-7; D is undetermined. The germline CDR1 and CDR2 sequences are SNHLY and FYNNEI. Trimming took off 5 bases at V and 0 bases at J, with 5 bases between the two ends. The CDR3 consists of 12 residues. The CDR3, as DNA: TGTGCCAGCAGTTACAGCTCCTACGAGCAGTACTTC. It translates to CASSYSSYEQYF.

V gene TRBV9 combines with J gene TRBJ2-1; tentatively, D is TRBD1 (5 bases). The V gene lost 4 bases and the J gene lost 10 bases, with 15 bases spanning the gap. Germline assignment: CDR1 SGDLS and CDR2 YYNGEE. This CDR3 region has 13 residues. The CDR3, as DNA: TGTGCCAGCAGCCTTTCAGGGTACGGCGAGCAGTTCTTC. It is translated as CASSLSGYGEQFF.

The chain is built from TRBV15 and TRBJ2-5, with D tentatively TRBD2 (6 bases). Germline CDR1 is LNHNV and CDR2 is YYDKDF (reference sequence). Trimming pared 5 bases from V and 0 bases from J, leaving 7 bases between. This CDR3 has 13 residues. The CDR3 nucleotides read TGTGCCACCAGCCCGGGGGACCAAGAGACCCAGTACTTC. This sequence encodes CATSPGDQETQYF. Full variable domain (missing parts from reference TRBV15 and TRBJ2-5): DAMVIQNPRYQVTQFGKPVTLSCSQTLNHNVMYWYQQKSSQAPKLLFHYYDKDFNNEADTPDNFQSRRPNTSFCFLDIRSPGLGDTAMYLCATSPGDQETQYFGPGTRLLVL.

The chain uses TRBV2 and TRBJ1-3, with 8 bases matching TRBD1. J lost 0 bases, V lost 5 bases, and 6 bases had no gene match. Germline V gives CDR1 SNHLY, CDR2 FYNNEI. This CDR3 is built from 16 residues. CDR3 nucleotide sequence: TGTGCCAGCAGTCGACAGGGGCCTAACTCTGGAAACACCATATATTTT. Its translation is CASSRQGPNSGNTIYF.